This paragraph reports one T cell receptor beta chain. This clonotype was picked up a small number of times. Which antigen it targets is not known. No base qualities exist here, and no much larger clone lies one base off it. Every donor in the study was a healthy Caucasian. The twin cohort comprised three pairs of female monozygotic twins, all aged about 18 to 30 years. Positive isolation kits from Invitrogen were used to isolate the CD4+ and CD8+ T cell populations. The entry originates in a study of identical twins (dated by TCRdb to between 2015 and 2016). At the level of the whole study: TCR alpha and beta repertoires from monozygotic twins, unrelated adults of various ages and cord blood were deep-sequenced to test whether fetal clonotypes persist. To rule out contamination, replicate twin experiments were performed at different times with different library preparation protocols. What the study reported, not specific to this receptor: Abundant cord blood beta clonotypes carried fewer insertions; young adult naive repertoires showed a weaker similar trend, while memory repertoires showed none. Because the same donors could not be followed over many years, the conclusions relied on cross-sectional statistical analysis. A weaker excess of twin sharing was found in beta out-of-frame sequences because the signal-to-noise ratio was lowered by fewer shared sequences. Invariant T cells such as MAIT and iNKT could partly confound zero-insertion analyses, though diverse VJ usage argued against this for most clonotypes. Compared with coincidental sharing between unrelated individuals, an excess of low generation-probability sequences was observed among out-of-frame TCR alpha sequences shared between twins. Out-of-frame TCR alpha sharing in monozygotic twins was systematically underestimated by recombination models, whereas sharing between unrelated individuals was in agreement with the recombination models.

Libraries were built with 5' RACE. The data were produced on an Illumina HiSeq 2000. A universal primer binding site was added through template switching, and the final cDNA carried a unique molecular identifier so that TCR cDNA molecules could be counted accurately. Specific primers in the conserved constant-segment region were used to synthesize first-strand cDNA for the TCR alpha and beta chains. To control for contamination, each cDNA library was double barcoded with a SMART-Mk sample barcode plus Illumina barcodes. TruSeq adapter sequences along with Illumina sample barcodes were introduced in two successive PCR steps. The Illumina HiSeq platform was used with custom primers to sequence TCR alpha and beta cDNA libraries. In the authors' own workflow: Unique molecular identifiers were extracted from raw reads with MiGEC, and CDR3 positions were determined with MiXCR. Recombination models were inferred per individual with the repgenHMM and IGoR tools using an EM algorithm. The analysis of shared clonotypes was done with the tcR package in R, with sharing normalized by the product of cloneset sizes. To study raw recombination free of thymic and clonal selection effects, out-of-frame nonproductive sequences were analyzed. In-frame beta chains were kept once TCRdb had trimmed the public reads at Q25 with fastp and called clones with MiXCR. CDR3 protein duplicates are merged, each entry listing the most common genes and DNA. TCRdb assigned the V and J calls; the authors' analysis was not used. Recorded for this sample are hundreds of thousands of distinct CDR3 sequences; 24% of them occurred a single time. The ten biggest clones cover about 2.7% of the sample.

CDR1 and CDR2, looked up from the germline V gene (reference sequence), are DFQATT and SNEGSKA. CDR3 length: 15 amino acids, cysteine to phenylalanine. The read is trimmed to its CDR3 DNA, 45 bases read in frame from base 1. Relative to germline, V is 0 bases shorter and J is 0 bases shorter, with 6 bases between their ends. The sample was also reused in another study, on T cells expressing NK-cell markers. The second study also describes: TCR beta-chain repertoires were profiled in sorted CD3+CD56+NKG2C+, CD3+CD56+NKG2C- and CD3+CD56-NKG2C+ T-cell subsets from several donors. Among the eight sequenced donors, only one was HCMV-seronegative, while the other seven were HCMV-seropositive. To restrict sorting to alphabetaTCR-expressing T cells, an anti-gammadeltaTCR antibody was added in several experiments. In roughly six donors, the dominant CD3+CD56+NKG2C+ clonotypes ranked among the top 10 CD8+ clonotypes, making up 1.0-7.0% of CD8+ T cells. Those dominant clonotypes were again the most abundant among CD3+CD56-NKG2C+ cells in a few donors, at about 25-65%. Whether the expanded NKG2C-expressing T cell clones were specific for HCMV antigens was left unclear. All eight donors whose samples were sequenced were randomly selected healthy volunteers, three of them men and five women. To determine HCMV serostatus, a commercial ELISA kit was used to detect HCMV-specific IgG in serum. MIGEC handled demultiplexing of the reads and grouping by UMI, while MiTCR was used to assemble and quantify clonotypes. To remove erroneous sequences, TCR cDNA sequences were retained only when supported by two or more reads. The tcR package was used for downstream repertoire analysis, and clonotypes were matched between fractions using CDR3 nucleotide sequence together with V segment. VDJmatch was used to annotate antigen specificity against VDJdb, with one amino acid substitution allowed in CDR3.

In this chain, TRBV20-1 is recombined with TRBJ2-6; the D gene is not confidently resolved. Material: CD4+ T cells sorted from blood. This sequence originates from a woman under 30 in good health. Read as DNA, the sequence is TGCAGTGCTAGAGATGTGGACTCTGGGGCCAACGTCCTGACTTTC. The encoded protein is CSARDVDSGANVLTF.